This entry is about one T cell receptor beta chain. Its target antigen remains unknown. Base qualities are not recorded, but no much larger clone differs from it by a single base. The method behind the library was the immunoSEQ multiplex PCR assay. As stored in TCRdb, this immuneACCESS dataset retains in-frame rearrangements with V and J assigned. A fraction of the clones does not appear; measured against another copy, unresolved V genes explain less than half of the discrepancy, and the remainder lacks a known reason. This sample lists about 45,000 clones; roughly three quarters were detected once. The ten largest clonotypes hold approximately 8.8% of the sample. Reading from cysteine to phenylalanine, the CDR3 counts 15 amino acids. Solely the CDR3 DNA is kept, with 45 bases framed from the first base. CDR1 and CDR2, per the germline V gene, are SGHRS and YFSETQ. The germline ends are 13 bases apart after V is trimmed by 4 bases and J by 2 bases.

The data were obtained in a study of radiotherapy plus CTLA-4 blockade in lung cancer (dated by TCRdb to between 2017 and 2018). As for the study more broadly: Among enrolled patients, under 20% had an objective response and approximately 30% reached disease control. Broader findings and caveats from the paper: After treatment with radiotherapy and ipilimumab, TCR clones that originated in tumors expanded in peripheral blood. Early dynamic changes in blood T cell clones, together with increased serum interferon-beta after radiation, were reported as the strongest predictors of response.

The study evaluated CTLA-4 blockade (ipilimumab) given together with focal radiation therapy in patients who had chemo-refractory metastatic non-small-cell lung cancer. Sequencing used peripheral blood, obtained from a patient treated with radiotherapy plus ipilimumab. The chain is made from TRBV5-1 and TRBJ2-1; TRBD1 is possibly the D segment (6 matching bases). The receptor comes from a human donor with non-small cell lung cancer who had stable disease on radiotherapy plus ipilimumab. This receptor has the CDR3 CASSTGQPPYNEQFF. The DNA sequence follows: TGCGCCAGCAGCACAGGACAGCCACCCTACAATGAGCAGTTCTTC.